This T cell receptor beta chain was documented in a study of T cell changes during pregnancy in multiple sclerosis. Germline assignment: CDR1 SGHAT and CDR2 FQDESV (reference sequence). Trimming cost V 2 bases and J 6 bases; bases outside gene matches: 13. This CDR3 spans 16 amino acids. This clone was observed a handful of times. Using immunoSEQ multiplex PCR, the repertoire was profiled, and TCRdb retains in-frame clones only, with some absent. The top ten hold approximately 1.6% of the sample, which has 57,000 or so clones, around 90% seen once. The sample in question was peripheral blood, obtained in the first trimester of pregnancy. J is TRBJ2-7 and V is TRBV11-1; 7 positions agree with TRBD2. The clonotype comes from a female donor with multiple sclerosis, enrolled in a pregnancy study. In DNA form, the CDR3 reads TGTGCCAGCAGCTTACTCTTGGGCGGGAGTGGCGCCGAGCAGTACTTC. Amino acid sequence: CASSLLLGGSGAEQYF.